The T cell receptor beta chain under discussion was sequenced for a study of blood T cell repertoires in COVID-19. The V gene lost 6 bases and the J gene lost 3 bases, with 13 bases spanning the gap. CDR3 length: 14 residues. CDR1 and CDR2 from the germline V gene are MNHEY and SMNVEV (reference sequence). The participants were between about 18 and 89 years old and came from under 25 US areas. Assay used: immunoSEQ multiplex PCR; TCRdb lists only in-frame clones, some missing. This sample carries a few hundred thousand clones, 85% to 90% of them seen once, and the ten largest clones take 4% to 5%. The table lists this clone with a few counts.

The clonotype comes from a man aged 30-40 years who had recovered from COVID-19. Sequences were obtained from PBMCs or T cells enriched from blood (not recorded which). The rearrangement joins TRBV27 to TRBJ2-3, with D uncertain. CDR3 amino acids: CASSLFSRTDTQYF. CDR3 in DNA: TGTGCCAGCAGCCTATTTTCAAGAACAGATACGCAGTATTTT.